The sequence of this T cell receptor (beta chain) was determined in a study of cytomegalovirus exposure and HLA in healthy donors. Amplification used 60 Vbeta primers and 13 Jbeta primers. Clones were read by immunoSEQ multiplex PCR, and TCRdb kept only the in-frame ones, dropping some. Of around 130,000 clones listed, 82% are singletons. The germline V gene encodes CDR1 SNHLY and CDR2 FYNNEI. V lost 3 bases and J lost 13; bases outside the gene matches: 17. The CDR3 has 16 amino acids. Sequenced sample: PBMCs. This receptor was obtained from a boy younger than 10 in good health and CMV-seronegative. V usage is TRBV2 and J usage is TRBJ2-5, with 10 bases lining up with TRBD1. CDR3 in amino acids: CASSEVRDRGVGRMYF. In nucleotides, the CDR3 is TGTGCCAGCAGTGAGGTCCGGGACAGGGGAGTGGGGAGGATGTACTTC.